There are many counts of the clone carrying this TCR beta chain. MiXCR, applied by TCRdb to the 5' RACE reads, yields one record per CDR3 protein. This sample carries 550,000 to 650,000 distinct CDR3 sequences, 15% to 20% of them seen once, and the ten largest clones take roughly 8%. This specimen belongs to a study of T-cell memory formation after mild COVID-19. The CDR3 spans 14 residues. The V end lost 5 bases, the J end lost 6 bases, and 16 bases lay between the germline ends. The receptor was derived from an adult woman who had mild COVID-19 (a few samples of this study predate the infection). Cell type and time point are not known. J is TRBJ1-1 and V is TRBV12-3 or TRBV12-4, with TRBD1 as a possible D gene (5 bases). Sequenced input: PBMCs or a T cell subset sorted from them (not recorded which). The CDR3 reads CASSLQGGRSEAFF. The CDR3 nucleotides read TGTGCCAGCAGTCTCCAGGGAGGTAGGTCTGAAGCTTTCTTT.